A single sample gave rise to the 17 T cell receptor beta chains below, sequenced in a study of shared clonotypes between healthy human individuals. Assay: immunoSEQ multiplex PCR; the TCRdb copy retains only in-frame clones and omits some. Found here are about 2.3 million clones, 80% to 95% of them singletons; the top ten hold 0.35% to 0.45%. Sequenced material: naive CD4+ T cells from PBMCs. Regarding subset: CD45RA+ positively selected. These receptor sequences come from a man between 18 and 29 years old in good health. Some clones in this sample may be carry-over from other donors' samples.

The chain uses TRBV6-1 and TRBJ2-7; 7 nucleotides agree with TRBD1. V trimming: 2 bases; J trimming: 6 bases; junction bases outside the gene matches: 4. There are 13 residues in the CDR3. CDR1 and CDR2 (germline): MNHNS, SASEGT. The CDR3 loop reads CASSEYRDSEQYF. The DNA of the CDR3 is TGTGCCAGCAGTGAATACAGGGACAGCGAGCAGTACTTC.

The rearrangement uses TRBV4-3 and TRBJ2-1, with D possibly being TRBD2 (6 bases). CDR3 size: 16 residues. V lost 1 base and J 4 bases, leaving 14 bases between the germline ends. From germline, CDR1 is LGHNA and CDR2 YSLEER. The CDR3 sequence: CASSQATAGTYNEQFF. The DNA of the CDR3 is TGCGCCAGCAGCCAAGCCACAGCGGGCACGTACAATGAGCAGTTCTTC.

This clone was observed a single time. The chain's CDR3 is CASSFIFFSGANVLTF. The CDR3, as DNA: TGTGCCAGCAGCTTTATCTTCTTCTCTGGGGCCAACGTCCTGACTTTC. This chain connects TRBV7-9 to TRBJ2-6; D gene ambiguous. This CDR3 is built from 16 residues. Trimming pared 3 bases from V and 0 bases from J, leaving 9 bases between. Germline V gene data show CDR1 as SEHNR and CDR2 as FQNEAQ (reference sequence). The complete variable domain, with remaining parts taken from reference TRBV7-9 and TRBJ2-6, reads DTGVSQNPRHKITKRGQNVTFRCDPISEHNRLYWYRQTLGQGPEFLTYFQNEAQLEKSRLLSDRFSAERPKGSFSTLEIQRTEQGDSAMYLCASSFIFFSGANVLTFGAGSRLTVL.

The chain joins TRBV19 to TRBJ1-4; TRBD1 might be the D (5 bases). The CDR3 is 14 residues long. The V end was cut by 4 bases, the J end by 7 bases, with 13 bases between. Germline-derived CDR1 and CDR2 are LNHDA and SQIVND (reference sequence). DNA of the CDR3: TGTGCCAGTAGTAGTCCGGGGAGGGGTGAAAAACTGTTTTTT. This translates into CASSSPGRGEKLFF. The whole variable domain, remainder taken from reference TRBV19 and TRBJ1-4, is DGGITQSPKYLFRKEGQNVTLSCEQNLNHDAMYWYRQDPGQGLRLIYYSQIVNDFQKGDIAEGYSVSREKKESFPLTVTSAQKNPTAFYLCASSSPGRGEKLFFGSGTQLSVL.

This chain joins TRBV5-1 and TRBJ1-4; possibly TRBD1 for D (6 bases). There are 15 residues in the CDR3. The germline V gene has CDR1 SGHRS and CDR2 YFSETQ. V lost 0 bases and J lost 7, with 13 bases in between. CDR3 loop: CASSLDAGVSEKLFF. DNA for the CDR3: TGCGCCAGCAGCTTGGATGCAGGGGTTAGTGAAAAACTGTTTTTT.

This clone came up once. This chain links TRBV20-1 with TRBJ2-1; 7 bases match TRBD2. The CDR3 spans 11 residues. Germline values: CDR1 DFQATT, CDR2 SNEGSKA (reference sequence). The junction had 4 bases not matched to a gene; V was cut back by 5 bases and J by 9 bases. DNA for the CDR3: TGCAGTGCTGGCGGGGAGGGTGAGCAGTTCTTC. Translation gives CSAGGEGEQFF.

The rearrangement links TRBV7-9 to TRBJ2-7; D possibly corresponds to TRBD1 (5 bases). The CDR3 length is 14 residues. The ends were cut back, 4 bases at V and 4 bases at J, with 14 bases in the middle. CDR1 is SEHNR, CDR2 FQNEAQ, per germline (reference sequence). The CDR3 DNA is TGTGCCAGCAGCTCCCCACCCCAGGGTTACGAGCAGTACTTC. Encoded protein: CASSSPPQGYEQYF.

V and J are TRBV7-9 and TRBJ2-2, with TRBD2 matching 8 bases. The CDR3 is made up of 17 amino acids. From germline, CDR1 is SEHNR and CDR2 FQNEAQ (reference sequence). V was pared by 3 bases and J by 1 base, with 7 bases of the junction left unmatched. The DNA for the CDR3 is TGTGCCAGCAGCTTTCCCTTTGCGGGAGGGAACACCGGGGAGCTGTTTTTT. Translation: CASSFPFAGGNTGELFF.

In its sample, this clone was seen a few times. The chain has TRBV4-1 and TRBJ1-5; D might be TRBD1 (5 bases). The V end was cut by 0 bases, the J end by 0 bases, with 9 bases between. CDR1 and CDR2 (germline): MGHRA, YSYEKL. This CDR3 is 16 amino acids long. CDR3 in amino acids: CASSQDWQGSNQPQHF. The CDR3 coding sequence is TGCGCCAGCAGCCAAGACTGGCAGGGTAGCAATCAGCCCCAGCATTTT.

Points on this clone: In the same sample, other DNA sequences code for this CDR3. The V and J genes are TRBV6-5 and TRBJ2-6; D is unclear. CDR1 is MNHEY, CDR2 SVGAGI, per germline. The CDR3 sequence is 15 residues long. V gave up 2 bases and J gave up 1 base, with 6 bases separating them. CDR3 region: CASSYRPSGANVLTF. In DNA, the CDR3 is TGTGCCAGCAGTTACCGCCCATCTGGGGCCAACGTCCTGACTTTC.

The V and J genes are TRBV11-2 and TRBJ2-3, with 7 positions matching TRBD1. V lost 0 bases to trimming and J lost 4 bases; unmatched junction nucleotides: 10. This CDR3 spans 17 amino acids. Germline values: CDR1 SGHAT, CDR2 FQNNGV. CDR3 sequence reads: CASSLDGTGAQADTQYF. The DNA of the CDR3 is TGTGCCAGCAGCTTAGATGGAACAGGGGCCCAAGCAGATACGCAGTATTTT. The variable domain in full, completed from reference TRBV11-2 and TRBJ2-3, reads EAGVAQSPRYKIIEKRQSVAFWCNPISGHATLYWYQQILGQGPKLLIQFQNNGVVDDSQLPKDRFSAERLKGVDSTLKIQPAKLEDSAVYLCASSLDGTGAQADTQYFGPGTRLTVL.

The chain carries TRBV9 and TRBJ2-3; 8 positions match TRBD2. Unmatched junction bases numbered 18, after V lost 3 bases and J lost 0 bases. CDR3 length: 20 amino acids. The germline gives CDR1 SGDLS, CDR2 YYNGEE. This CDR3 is CASSAGGAGGSATSTDTQYF. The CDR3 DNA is TGTGCCAGCAGCGCCGGGGGTGCGGGGGGCTCTGCAACTAGCACAGATACGCAGTATTTT.

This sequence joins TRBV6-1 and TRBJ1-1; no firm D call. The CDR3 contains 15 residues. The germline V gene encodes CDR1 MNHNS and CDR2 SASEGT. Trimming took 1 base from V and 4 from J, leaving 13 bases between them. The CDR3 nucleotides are TGTGCCAGCAGTGAAGTCGGTCCCTGGCCCACTGAAGCTTTCTTT. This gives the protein CASSEVGPWPTEAFF.

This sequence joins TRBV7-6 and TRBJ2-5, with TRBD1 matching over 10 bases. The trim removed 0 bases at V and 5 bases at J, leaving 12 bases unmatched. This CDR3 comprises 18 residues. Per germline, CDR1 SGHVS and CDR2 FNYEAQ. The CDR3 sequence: CASSLAPLGQGLGETQYF. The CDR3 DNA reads TGTGCCAGCAGCTTAGCGCCATTGGGACAGGGGCTAGGGGAGACCCAGTACTTC.

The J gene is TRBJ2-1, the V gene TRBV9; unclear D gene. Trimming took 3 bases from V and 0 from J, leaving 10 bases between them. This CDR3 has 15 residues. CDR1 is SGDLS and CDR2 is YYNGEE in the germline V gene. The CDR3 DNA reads TGTGCCAGCAGCGCGGACCCGAGCTCCTACAATGAGCAGTTCTTC. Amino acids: CASSADPSSYNEQFF.

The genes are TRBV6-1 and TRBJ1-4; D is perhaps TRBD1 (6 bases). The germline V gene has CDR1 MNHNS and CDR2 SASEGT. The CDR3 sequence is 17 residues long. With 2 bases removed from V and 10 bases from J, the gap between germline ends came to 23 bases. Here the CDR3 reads CASSEIGRLGGSGKLFF. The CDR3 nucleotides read TGTGCCAGCAGTGAAATCGGCAGGCTAGGGGGGAGTGGAAAACTGTTTTTT.

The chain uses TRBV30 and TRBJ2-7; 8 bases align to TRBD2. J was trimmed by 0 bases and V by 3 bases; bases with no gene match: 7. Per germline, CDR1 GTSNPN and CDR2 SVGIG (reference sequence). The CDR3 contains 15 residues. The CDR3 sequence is CAWSRKAGDSYEQYF. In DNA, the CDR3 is TGTGCCTGGAGCCGGAAAGCGGGAGACTCCTACGAGCAGTACTTC.